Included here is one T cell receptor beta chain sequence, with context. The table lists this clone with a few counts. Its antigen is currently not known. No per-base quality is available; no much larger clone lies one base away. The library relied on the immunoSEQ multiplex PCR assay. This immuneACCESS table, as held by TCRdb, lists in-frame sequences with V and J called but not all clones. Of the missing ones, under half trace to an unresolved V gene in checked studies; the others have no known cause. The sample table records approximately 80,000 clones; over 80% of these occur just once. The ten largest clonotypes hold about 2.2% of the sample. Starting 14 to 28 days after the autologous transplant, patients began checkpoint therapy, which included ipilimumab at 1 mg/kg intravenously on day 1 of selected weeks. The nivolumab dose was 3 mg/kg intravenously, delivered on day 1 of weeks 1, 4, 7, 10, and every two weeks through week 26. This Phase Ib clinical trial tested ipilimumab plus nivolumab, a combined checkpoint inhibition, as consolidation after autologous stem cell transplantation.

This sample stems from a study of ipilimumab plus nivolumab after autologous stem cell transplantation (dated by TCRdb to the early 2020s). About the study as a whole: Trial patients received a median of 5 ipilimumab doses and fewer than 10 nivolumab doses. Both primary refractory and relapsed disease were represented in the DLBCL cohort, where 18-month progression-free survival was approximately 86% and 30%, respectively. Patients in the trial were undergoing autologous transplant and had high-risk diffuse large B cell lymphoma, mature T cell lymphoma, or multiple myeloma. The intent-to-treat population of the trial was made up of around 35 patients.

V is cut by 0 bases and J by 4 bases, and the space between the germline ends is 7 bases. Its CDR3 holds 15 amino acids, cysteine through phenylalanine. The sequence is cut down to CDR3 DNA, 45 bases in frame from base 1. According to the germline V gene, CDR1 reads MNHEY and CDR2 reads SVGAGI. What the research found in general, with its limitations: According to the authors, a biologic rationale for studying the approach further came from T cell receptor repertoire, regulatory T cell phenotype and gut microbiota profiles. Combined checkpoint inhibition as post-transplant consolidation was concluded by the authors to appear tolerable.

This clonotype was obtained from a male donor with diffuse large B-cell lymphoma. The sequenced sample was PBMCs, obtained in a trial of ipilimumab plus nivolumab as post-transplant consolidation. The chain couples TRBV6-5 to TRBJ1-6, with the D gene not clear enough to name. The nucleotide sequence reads TGTGCCAGCAGTTACTCGGCACAGTATAATTCACCCCTCCACTTT. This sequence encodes CASSYSAQYNSPLHF.